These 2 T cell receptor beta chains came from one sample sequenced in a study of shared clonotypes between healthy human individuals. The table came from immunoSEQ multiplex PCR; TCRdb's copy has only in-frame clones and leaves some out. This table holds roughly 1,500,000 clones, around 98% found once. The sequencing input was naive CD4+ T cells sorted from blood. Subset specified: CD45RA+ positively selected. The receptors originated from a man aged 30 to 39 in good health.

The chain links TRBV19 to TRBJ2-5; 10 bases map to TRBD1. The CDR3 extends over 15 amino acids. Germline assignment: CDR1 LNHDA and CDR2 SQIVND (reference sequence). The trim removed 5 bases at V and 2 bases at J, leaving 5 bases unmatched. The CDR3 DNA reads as TGTGCCAGTAGTGACTGGGACAGGGGACAAGAGACCCAGTACTTC. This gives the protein CASSDWDRGQETQYF.

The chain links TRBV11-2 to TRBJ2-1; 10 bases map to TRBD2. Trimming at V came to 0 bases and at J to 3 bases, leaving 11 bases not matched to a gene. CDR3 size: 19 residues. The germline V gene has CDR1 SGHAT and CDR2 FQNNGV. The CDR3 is CASSLDDRSGRVFYNEQFF. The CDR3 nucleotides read TGTGCCAGCAGCTTAGATGACAGGAGCGGGAGGGTTTTCTACAATGAGCAGTTCTTC.